This TCR beta chain was sequenced for a study of blood T cells in healthy people across ages. The study's findings and limits: Among long-lived donors, naive CD4+ cells were more numerous and diversity higher than in aged donors.

Primers used in a second PCR of roughly 6 to 11 cycles were a sample-barcoded 5' primer and a J-beta primer mix. Using its own MiXCR run on the 5' RACE reads, TCRdb lists one record per CDR3 protein. The table includes 1.5 million to 1.9 million distinct CDR3 sequences, approximately 43% detected once. A remark on this clonotype: Its antigen is unknown.

Each sample gave at least 6 million isolated PBMCs. The junction had 8 bases not matched to a gene; V was cut back by 5 bases and J by 3 bases. Germline V CDR1 and CDR2: MDHEN, SYDVKM. The CDR3 has 15 amino acids. This receptor was obtained from a woman aged 18-35 years in good health. Sequencing was performed on blood. This sequence joins TRBV28 and TRBJ1-1; 8 bases match TRBD1. The CDR3 DNA follows: TGTGCCAGCAGTGTCTCTCAGGGGGCAGACACTGAAGCTTTCTTT. Amino acid sequence: CASSVSQGADTEAFF.